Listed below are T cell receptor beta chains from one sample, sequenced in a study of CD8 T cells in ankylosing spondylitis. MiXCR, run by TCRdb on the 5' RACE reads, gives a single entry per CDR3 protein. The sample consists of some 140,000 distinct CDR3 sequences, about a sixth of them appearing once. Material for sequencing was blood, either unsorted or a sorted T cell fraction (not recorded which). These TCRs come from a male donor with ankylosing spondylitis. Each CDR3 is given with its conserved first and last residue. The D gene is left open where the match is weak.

CSARVSYNEQFF	12	-	TRBV20-1	TRBJ2-1
CASSSGTGYTEAFF	14	TRBD1	TRBV7-9	TRBJ1-1
CASSSHHWGNEQFF	14	-	TRBV6-1	TRBJ2-1
CSAKQGNTGELFF	13	-	TRBV20-1	TRBJ2-2
CASSLYPRQGETQYF	15	TRBD1	TRBV27	TRBJ2-5
CSVAYGQGPEQYF	13	TRBD1	TRBV29-1	TRBJ2-7
CSADSPGQGPKNIQYF	16	TRBD1	TRBV20-1	TRBJ2-4
CASSPRLAGDSDTQYF	16	TRBD2	TRBV27	TRBJ2-3
CASSLVQGGNQPQHF	15	TRBD1	TRBV5-8	TRBJ1-5
CASSVGRGTDTQYF	14	TRBD2	TRBV9	TRBJ2-3
CASSRGQGPFEQYF	14	TRBD1	TRBV2	TRBJ2-7
CSARRRGPDKAEDEKLFF	18	-	TRBV20-1	TRBJ1-4
CASSYDGGSNTEAFF	15	-	TRBV7-2	TRBJ1-1
CASSFAGGEQFF	12	TRBD2	TRBV12-3/TRBV12-4	TRBJ2-1
CASSRGRSGTSGNNEQFF	18	TRBD2	TRBV19	TRBJ2-1
CASSVQGPAEAIINEQFF	18	TRBD1	TRBV7-6	TRBJ2-1
CASREVGVETQYF	13	-	TRBV7-2	TRBJ2-5
CASSLGPYFEQYF	13	-	TRBV28	TRBJ2-7
CASSSPSGNSYEQYF	15	TRBD2	TRBV5-6	TRBJ2-7
CASSVGVVGNEQFF	14	-	TRBV9	TRBJ2-1
CASSSTFADTQYF	13	-	TRBV12-3/TRBV12-4	TRBJ2-3
CASSFLPEADEQFF	14	-	TRBV7-9	TRBJ2-1
CSARPEGDNEQFF	13	-	TRBV20-1	TRBJ2-1
CASSEKTGVGTDTQYF	16	TRBD1	TRBV25-1	TRBJ2-3
CASSLTGNSPLHF	13	-	TRBV7-6	TRBJ1-6
CASSLYYRAGANVLTF	16	-	TRBV27	TRBJ2-6
CASEDLTGTYNEQFF	15	TRBD1	TRBV2	TRBJ2-1
CASSLAFSSPLHF	13	-	TRBV7-8	TRBJ1-6
CASSDTLAEHTDTQYF	16	TRBD2	TRBV6-4	TRBJ2-3
CASSPRLAGVSEQYF	15	TRBD2	TRBV7-9	TRBJ2-7
CASSALGGLPSGELFF	16	-	TRBV9	TRBJ2-2
CASSPGGVTNEQFF	14	TRBD2	TRBV5-1	TRBJ2-1
CASSQLWGSGYTF	13	-	TRBV14	TRBJ1-2
CASSPRTSQPQHF	13	-	TRBV28	TRBJ1-5
CASSQDIGDNEQFF	14	-	TRBV4-3	TRBJ2-1
CASSEDTQYF	10	-	TRBV7-9	TRBJ2-3
CASSQQTAYEQYF	13	-	TRBV6-6	TRBJ2-7
CASTPGGIPSYNEQFF	16	-	TRBV19	TRBJ2-1
CASSPGRVGGLFF	13	-	TRBV7-2	TRBJ1-4
CASSVFETATNEQYF	15	-	TRBV12-3/TRBV12-4	TRBJ2-7
CASSLRKGRESSYEQYF	17	-	TRBV7-9	TRBJ2-7
CSVAPGQPNYGYTF	14	-	TRBV29-1	TRBJ1-2
CASSQYTRQMNTEAFF	16	-	TRBV4-1	TRBJ1-1
CSALSGTSSYNEQFF	15	TRBD2	TRBV20-1	TRBJ2-1
CASSLPDGSREGNEQFF	17	TRBD2	TRBV7-3	TRBJ2-1